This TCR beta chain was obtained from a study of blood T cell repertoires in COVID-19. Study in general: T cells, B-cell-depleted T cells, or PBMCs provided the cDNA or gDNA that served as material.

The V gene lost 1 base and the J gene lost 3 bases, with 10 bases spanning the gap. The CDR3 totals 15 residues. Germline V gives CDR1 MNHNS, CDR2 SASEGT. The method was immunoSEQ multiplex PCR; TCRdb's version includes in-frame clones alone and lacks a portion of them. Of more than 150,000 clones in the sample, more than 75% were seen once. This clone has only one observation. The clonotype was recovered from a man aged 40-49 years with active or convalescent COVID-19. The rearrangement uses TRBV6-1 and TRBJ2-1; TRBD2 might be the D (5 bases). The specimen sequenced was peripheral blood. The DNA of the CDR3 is TGTGCCAGCAGTGAAGGGACTGATATCTACAATGAGCAGTTCTTC. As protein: CASSEGTDIYNEQFF.